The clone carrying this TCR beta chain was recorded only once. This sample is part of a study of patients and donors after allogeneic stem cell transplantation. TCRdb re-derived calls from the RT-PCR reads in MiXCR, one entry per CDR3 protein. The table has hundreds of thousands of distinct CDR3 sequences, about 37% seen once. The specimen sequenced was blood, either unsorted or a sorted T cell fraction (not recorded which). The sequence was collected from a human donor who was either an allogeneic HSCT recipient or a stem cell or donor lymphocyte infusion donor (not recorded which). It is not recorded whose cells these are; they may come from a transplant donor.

The DNA for the CDR3 is TGTGCCAGCAGCCAAACGACAGATCCCCCCGAGGAGTTCTTC. Residues: CASSQTTDPPEEFF. The V call is TRBV4-2, the J call TRBJ2-1; D may be TRBD1 (5 bases). Germline values: CDR1 LGHNA, CDR2 YNFKEQ. V was clipped by 2 bases and J by 14 bases, with 19 bases between them. This CDR3 comprises 14 residues.